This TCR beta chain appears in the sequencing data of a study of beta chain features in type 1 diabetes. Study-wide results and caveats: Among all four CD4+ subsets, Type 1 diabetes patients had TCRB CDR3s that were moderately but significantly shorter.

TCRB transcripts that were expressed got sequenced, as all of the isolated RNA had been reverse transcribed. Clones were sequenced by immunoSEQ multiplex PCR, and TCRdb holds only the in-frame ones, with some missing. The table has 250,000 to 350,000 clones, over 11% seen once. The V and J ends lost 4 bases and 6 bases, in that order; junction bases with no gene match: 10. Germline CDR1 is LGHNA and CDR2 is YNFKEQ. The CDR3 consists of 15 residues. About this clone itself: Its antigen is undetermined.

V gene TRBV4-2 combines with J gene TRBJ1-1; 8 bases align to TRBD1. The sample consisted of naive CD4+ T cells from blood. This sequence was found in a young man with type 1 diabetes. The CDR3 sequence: CASSRDRGSRAEAFF. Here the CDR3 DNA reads TGTGCCAGCAGCCGAGACAGGGGCTCCCGCGCTGAAGCTTTCTTT.